This TCR beta chain derives from a study of metastatic and nonmetastatic thyroid tumors. This CDR3 is 13 amino acids long. Trimming stripped 9 bases from V and 2 bases from J, with 12 bases between. In germline, CDR1 is LNHDA, CDR2 SQIVND (reference sequence). Thyroid surgery had not been preceded by any treatment in any patient. Findings and limits, study-wide: In blood and tumor, TCR beta diversity was reportedly significantly higher in malignant thyroid tumors than in benign nodules.

At least ten counts were recorded for this clone. Its antigen is still unknown. How the authors handled the data: Building a distant-metastasis classifier for papillary thyroid cancer drew on CDR3 differences across clinicopathological groups. Using MiXCR, TCRdb reanalyzed the PCR reads. Clone size and V and J calls follow TCRdb, not the original study. The sample carries some 33,000 clones, around 7% recorded once. The material sequenced was blood. The sequence came from a female donor with papillary thyroid cancer or a benign thyroid nodule (not recorded which). Some clones in this sample may be carry-over from other donors' samples. The chain links TRBV19 to TRBJ2-3; D may be TRBD1 (5 bases). CDR3 sequence reads: CASSLGHTDTQYF. The CDR3 nucleotides are TGTGCCAGCTCTTTAGGACACACAGATACGCAGTATTTT.